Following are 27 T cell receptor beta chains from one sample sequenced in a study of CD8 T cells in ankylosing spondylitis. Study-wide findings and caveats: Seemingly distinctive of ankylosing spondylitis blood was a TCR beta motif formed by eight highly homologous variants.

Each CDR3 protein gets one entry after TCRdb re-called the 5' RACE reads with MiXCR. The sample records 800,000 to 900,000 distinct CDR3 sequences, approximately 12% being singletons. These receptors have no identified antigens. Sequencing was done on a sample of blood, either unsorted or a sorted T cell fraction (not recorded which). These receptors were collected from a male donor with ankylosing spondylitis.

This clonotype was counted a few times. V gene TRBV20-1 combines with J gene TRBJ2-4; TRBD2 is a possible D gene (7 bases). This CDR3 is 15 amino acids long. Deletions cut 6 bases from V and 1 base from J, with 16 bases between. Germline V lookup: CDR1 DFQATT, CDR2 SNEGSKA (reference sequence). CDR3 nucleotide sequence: TGCAGTGCCCAAAAGGGGGGGACGGCCAAAAACATTCAGTACTTC. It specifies CSAQKGGTAKNIQYF.

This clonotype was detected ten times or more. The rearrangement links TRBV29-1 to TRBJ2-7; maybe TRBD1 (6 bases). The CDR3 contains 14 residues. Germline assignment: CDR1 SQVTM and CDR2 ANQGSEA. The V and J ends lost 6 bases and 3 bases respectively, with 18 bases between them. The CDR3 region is CSVVEDRMRYEQYF. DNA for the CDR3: TGCAGCGTCGTGGAGGACAGAATGCGCTACGAGCAGTACTTC.

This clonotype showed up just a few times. The CDR3 sequence: CSASGDRSTGELFF. The CDR3 DNA sequence: TGCAGTGCTAGTGGCGACAGGTCCACCGGGGAGCTGTTTTTT. This rearrangement joins TRBV20-1 to TRBJ2-2; maybe TRBD1 (6 bases). Between the trimmed V and J ends, which lost 3 bases and 4 bases, there was a span of 12 bases. This CDR3 region has 14 residues. CDR1 is DFQATT, CDR2 SNEGSKA, per germline (reference sequence).

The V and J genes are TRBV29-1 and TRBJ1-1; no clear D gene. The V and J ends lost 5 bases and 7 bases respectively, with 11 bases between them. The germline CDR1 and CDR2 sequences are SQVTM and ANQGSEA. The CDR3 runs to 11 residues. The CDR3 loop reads CSVSRGVEAFF. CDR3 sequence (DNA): TGCAGCGTTTCCCGGGGAGTTGAAGCTTTCTTT.

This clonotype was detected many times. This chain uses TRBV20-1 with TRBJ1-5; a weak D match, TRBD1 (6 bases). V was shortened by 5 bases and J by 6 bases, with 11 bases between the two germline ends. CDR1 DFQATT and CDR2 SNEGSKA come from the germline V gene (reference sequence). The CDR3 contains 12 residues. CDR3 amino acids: CSAGGGGQPQHF. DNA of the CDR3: TGCAGTGCTGGGGGAGGGGGTCAGCCCCAGCATTTT.

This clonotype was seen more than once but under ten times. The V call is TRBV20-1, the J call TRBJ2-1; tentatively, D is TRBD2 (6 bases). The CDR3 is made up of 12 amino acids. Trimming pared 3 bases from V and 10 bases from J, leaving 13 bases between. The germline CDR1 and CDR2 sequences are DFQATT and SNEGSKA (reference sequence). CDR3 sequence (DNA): TGCAGTGCTAGGACCACCGGGGGAGAGCAGTTCTTC. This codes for CSARTTGGEQFF.

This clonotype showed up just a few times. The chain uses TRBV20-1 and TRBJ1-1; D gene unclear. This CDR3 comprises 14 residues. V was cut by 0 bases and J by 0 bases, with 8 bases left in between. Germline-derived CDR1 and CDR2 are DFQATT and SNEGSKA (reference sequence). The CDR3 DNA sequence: TGCAGTGCTAGAGATTACAGATTGAACACTGAAGCTTTCTTT. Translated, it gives CSARDYRLNTEAFF.

CDR3 sequence reads: CASSPRTGRYTGELFF. The CDR3 DNA follows: TGTGCCAGCAGCCCCCGGACAGGGAGATACACCGGGGAGCTGTTTTTT. This chain links TRBV7-6 with TRBJ2-2; 8 bases align to TRBD1. This CDR3 comprises 16 residues. CDR1 is SGHVS and CDR2 is FNYEAQ in the germline V gene. The ends lost 5 bases at V and 3 bases at J; junction bases unmatched: 8.

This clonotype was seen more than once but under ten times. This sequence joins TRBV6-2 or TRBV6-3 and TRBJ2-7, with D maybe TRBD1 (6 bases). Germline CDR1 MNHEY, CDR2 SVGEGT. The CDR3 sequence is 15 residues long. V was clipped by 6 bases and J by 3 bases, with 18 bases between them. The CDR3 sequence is CASSRQASGFYEQYF. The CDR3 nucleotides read TGTGCCAGCAGCCGACAGGCCTCCGGATTCTACGAGCAGTACTTC.

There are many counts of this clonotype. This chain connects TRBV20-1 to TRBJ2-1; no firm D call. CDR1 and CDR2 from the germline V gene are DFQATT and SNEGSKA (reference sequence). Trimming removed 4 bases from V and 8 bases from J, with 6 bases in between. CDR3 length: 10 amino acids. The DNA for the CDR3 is TGCAGTGCTATGCCTGATGAGCAGTTCTTC. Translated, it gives CSAMPDEQFF.

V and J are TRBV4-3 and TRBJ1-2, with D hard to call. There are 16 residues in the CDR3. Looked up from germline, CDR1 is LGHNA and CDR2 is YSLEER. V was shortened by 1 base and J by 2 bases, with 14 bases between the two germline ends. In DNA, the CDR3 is TGCGCCAGCAGCCAAGGCCTCGGGAGAAGGAACTATGGCTACACCTTC. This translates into CASSQGLGRRNYGYTF.

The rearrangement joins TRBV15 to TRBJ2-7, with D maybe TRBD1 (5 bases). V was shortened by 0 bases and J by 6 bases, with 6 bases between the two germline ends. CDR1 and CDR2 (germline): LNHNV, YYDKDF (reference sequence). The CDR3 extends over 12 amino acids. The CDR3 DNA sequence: TGTGCCACCAGCAGAGATCAGGGCGAGCAGTACTTC. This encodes CATSRDQGEQYF.

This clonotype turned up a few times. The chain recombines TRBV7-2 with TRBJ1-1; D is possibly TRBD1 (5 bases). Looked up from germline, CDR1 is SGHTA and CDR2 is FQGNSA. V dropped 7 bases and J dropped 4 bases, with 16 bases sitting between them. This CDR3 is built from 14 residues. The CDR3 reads CASKPRRGGTEAFF. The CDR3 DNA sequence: TGTGCCAGCAAACCCAGGCGGGGGGGCACTGAAGCTTTCTTT. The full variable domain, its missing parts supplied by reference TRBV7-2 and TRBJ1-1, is GAGVSQSPSNKVTEKGKDVELRCDPISGHTALYWYRQSLGQGLEFLIYFQGNSAPDKSGLPSDRFSAERTGGSVSTLTIQRTQQEDSAVYLCASKPRRGGTEAFFGQGTRLTVV.

CDR3 region: CASSRDRVTDTQYF. DNA for the CDR3: TGTGCCAGCTCACGGGACAGGGTAACAGATACGCAGTATTTT. V is TRBV18 and J is TRBJ2-3, with TRBD1 matching over 9 bases. The V gene end was trimmed by 4 bases and the J gene end by 3 bases; junction bases not matched to a gene: 2. The length of the CDR3 is 14 residues. Germline V CDR1 and CDR2: KGHSH, LQKENI.

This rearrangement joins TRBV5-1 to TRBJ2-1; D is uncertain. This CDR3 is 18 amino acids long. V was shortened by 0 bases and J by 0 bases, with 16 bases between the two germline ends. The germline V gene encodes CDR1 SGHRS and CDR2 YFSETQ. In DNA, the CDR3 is TGCGCCAGCAGCTTGGTTTACAGCGCGGCCGTCTCCTACAATGAGCAGTTCTTC. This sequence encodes CASSLVYSAAVSYNEQFF. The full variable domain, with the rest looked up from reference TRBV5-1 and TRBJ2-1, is KAGVTQTPRYLIKTRGQQVTLSCSPISGHRSVSWYQQTPGQGLQFLFEYFSETQRNKGNFPGRFSGRQFSNSRSEMNVSTLELGDSALYLCASSLVYSAAVSYNEQFFGPGTRLTVL.

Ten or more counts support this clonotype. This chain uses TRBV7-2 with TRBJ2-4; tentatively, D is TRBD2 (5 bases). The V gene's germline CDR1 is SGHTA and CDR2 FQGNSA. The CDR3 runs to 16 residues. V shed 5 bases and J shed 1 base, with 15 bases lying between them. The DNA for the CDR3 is TGTGCCAGCAGCCCATCAGTCACTAGTGCCAAAAACATTCAGTACTTC. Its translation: CASSPSVTSAKNIQYF.

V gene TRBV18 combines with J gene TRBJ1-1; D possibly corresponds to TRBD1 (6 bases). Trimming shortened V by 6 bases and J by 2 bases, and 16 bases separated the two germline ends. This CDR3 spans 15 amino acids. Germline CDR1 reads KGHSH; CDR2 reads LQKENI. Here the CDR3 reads CASSNWGGANTEAFF. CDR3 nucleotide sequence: TGTGCCAGCTCTAATTGGGGGGGGGCAAACACTGAAGCTTTCTTT. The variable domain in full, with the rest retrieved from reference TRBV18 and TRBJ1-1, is NAGVMQNPRHLVRRRGQEARLRCSPMKGHSHVYWYRQLPEEGLKFMVYLQKENIIDESGMPKERFSAEFPKEGPSILRIQQVVRGDSAAYFCASSNWGGANTEAFFGQGTRLTVV.

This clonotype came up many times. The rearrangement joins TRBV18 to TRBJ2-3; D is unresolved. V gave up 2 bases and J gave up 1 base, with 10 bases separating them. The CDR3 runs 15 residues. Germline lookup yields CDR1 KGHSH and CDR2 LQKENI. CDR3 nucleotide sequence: TGTGCCAGCTCACCATTGCCCAGCGGCACAGATACGCAGTATTTT. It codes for CASSPLPSGTDTQYF. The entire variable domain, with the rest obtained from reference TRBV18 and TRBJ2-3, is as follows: NAGVMQNPRHLVRRRGQEARLRCSPMKGHSHVYWYRQLPEEGLKFMVYLQKENIIDESGMPKERFSAEFPKEGPSILRIQQVVRGDSAAYFCASSPLPSGTDTQYFGPGTRLTVL.

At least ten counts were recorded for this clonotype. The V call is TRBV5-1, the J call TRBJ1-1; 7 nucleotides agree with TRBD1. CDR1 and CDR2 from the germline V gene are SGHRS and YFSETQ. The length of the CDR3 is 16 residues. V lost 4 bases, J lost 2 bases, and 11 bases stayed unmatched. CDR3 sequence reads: CASSINSGTVNTEAFF. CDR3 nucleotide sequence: TGCGCCAGCAGCATCAATTCCGGGACAGTAAACACTGAAGCTTTCTTT.

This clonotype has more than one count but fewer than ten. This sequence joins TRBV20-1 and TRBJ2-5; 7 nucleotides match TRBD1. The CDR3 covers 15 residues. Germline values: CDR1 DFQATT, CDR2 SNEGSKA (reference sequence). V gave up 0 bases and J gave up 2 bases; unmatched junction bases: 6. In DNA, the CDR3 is TGCAGTGCTAGAGATCCGAACAGGGGTCAAGAGACCCAGTACTTC. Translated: CSARDPNRGQETQYF.

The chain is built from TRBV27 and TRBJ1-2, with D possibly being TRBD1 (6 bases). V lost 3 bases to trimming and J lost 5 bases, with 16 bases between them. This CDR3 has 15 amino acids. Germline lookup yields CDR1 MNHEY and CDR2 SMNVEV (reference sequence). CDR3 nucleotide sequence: TGTGCCAGCAGTTTGTCCTTTATGCAGGGGTATGGCTACACCTTC. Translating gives CASSLSFMQGYGYTF.

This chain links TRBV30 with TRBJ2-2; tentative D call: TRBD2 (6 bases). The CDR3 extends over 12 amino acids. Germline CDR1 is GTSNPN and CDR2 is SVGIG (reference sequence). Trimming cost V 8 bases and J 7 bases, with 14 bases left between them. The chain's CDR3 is CARDLRGGELFF. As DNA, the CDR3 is TGTGCCCGGGACCTGCGGGGCGGGGAGCTGTTTTTT.

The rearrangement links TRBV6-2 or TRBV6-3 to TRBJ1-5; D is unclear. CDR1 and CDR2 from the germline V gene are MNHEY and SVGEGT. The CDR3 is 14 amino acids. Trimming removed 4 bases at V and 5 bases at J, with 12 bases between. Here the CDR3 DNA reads TGTGCCAGCAGTTTACAGATAAGTGATCAGCCCCAGCATTTT. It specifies CASSLQISDQPQHF.

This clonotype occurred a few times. CDR3 protein: CASSLASASGELFF. The DNA of the CDR3 is TGTGCCAGCAGCTTAGCATCGGCGTCCGGGGAGCTGTTTTTT. The genes are TRBV7-9 and TRBJ2-2; no clear D. Trimming stripped 0 bases from V and 6 bases from J, with 8 bases between. Germline CDR1 reads SEHNR; CDR2 reads FQNEAQ (reference sequence). The CDR3 loop spans 14 amino acids.

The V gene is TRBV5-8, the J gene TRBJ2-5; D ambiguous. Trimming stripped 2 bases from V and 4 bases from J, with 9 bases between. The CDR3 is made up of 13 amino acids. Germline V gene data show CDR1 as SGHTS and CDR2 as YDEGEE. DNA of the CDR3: TGTGCCAGCAGCTTCGCAATATCAGAGACCCAGTACTTC. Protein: CASSFAISETQYF.

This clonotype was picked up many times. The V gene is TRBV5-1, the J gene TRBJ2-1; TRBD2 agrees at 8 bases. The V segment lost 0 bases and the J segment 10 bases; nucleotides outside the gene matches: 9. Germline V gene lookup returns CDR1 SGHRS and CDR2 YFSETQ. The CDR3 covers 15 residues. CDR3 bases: TGCGCCAGCAGCTTGGAGCCAGCGGGAGTAGGCGAGCAGTTCTTC. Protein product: CASSLEPAGVGEQFF.

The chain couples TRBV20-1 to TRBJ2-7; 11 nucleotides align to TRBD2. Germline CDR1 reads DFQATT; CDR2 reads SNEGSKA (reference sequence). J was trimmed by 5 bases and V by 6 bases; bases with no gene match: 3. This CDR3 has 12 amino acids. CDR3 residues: CSATSGRDEQYF. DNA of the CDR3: TGCAGTGCAACTAGCGGGAGAGACGAGCAGTACTTC.